This TCR beta chain stems from a study of cytotoxic CD8 clonotypes in ibrutinib-treated CLL. Trimming removed 2 bases from V and 10 bases from J, with 6 bases in between. CDR1 is SQVTM, CDR2 ANQGSEA, per germline. The CDR3 contains 10 residues. Sequencing was performed with immunoSEQ multiplex PCR; in TCRdb, only in-frame clones are kept and a portion is missing. This table holds approximately 340,000 clones, 67% found once. The receptor was isolated from a human donor with chronic lymphocytic leukemia. The material sequenced was PBMCs, taken after 36 months of ibrutinib treatment. This chain joins TRBV29-1 and TRBJ2-1; D not resolved. CDR3 residues: CSVEWREQFF. CDR3 nucleotides: TGCAGCGTTGAATGGCGGGAGCAGTTCTTC.